Each of the 13 T cell receptor beta chains below was sequenced from the same sample in a study of sequential checkpoint blockade in melanoma. The data were produced by immunoSEQ multiplex PCR, yet TCRdb's version contains in-frame clones alone and is incomplete. The repertoire includes some 12,000 clones, about 79% of them detected once, and around 7.6% sits in the top ten. Treatment described: randomized to nivolumab then ipilimumab (arm A) or the reverse (arm B). Sequencing used CD8+ T cells sorted from blood (inferred from file names), obtained from a patient given nivolumab and ipilimumab in sequence. The receptor source for this set is a human donor with melanoma.

The CDR3 bases are TGTGCCAGCAGCTCCAGAAGCTCCTACAATGAGCAGTTCTTC. Translated: CASSSRSSYNEQFF. This chain links TRBV7-2 with TRBJ2-1, with no clear D. CDR1 is SGHTA, CDR2 FQGNSA, per germline. The germline V and J ends were trimmed by 4 bases and 0 bases, with 7 bases remaining between them. This CDR3 contains 14 residues.

The chain has TRBV19 and TRBJ1-4; TRBD1 matches at 10 bases. Unmatched junction bases numbered 8, after V lost 6 bases and J lost 7 bases. CDR1 LNHDA and CDR2 SQIVND come from the germline V gene (reference sequence). The length of the CDR3 is 15 residues. The DNA of the CDR3 is TGTGCCAGTAGAGGCAGACAGGGGGCAGGTGAAAAACTGTTTTTT. It translates to CASRGRQGAGEKLFF.

V gene TRBV10-3 combines with J gene TRBJ1-1; 8 bases agree with TRBD1. Trimming removed 3 bases from V and 1 base from J; junction bases left unmatched: 10. The CDR3 consists of 17 residues. Germline V gives CDR1 ENHRY, CDR2 SYGVKD. The CDR3 coding sequence is TGTGCCATCAGTGATTGGACAGGGAAGGAAGGGAACACTGAAGCTTTCTTT. This translates into CAISDWTGKEGNTEAFF.

The V call is TRBV7-2, the J call TRBJ2-5; D gene unclear. Germline V gene data show CDR1 as SGHTA and CDR2 as FQGNSA. Trimming shortened V by 8 bases and J by 1 base, and 14 bases separated the two germline ends. This CDR3 has 14 residues. The CDR3 loop reads CASQRASVQETQYF. In DNA form, the CDR3 reads TGTGCCAGCCAAAGAGCGTCAGTCCAAGAGACCCAGTACTTC.

This clone was seen only a few times. This chain links TRBV6-4 with TRBJ1-5; 8 bases line up with TRBD1. V trimming: 3 bases; J trimming: 4 bases; junction bases outside the gene matches: 2. The CDR3 sequence is 14 residues long. Germline lookup yields CDR1 MRHNA and CDR2 SNTAGT. The CDR3 DNA is TGTGCCAGCAGTGAAACAGGGGGGAATCAGCCCCAGCATTTT. It specifies CASSETGGNQPQHF.

In its sample, this clone was seen once. The chain carries TRBV5-1 and TRBJ2-3; 12 positions match TRBD2. This CDR3 region has 16 residues. Germline V CDR1 and CDR2: SGHRS, YFSETQ. V was pared by 4 bases and J by 4 bases, with 7 bases of the junction left unmatched. The CDR3 here is CASSQRLAGVADTQYF. CDR3 coding DNA: TGCGCCAGCAGCCAGAGACTAGCGGGAGTCGCAGATACGCAGTATTTT.

The chain carries TRBV2 and TRBJ2-7; TRBD2 matches 11 bases. Trimming at V came to 8 bases and at J to 2 bases, leaving 8 bases not matched to a gene. The germline V gene encodes CDR1 SNHLY and CDR2 FYNNEI. The CDR3 runs to 15 residues. CDR3 amino acids: CASLVGTSGAYEQYF. CDR3 nucleotides: TGTGCCAGCCTAGTTGGGACTAGCGGTGCCTACGAGCAGTACTTC.

The chain combines TRBV7-9 with TRBJ2-7; 9 nucleotides align to TRBD2. The CDR3 is made up of 16 amino acids. Trimming cost V 4 bases and J 7 bases; bases outside gene matches: 14. Germline values: CDR1 SEHNR, CDR2 FQNEAQ (reference sequence). The CDR3 region has the DNA TGTGCCAGCAGCTCCCCCACGGCGGGAGGGCCGCGGGAGCAGTACTTC. Protein: CASSSPTAGGPREQYF.

V is TRBV13 and J is TRBJ1-1, with D perhaps matching TRBD1 (5 bases). Germline V CDR1 and CDR2: PRHDT, FYEKMQ (reference sequence). The V and J ends lost 2 bases and 5 bases respectively, with 12 bases between them. This CDR3 contains 14 residues. CDR3 in DNA: TGTGCCAGCAGCTTACGGGGGTGGGGAACTGAAGCTTTCTTT. Amino acids: CASSLRGWGTEAFF.

This clone is termed medium-sized. The chain joins TRBV27 to TRBJ2-7; D gene unclear. Looked up from germline, CDR1 is MNHEY and CDR2 is SMNVEV (reference sequence). The CDR3 spans 12 residues. V was pared by 5 bases and J by 0 bases, with 5 bases between. CDR3: CASSTSSYEQYF. Written as DNA, the CDR3 is TGTGCCAGCAGTACAAGCTCCTACGAGCAGTACTTC.

The table lists this clone with a few counts. V and J are TRBV14 and TRBJ2-7, with a weak D call TRBD1 (6 bases). The CDR3 runs 17 residues. Germline V gene lookup returns CDR1 SGHDN and CDR2 FVKESK. V lost 1 base, J lost 3 bases, and 19 bases lay in between. This CDR3 reads CASSQVGAPTGIYEQYF. The CDR3, as DNA: TGTGCCAGCAGCCAAGTTGGGGCTCCAACAGGGATCTACGAGCAGTACTTC.

The CDR3 nucleotides are TGCGCCAGCAGCCAACCCGGACAGGGCCCTGAAGCTTTCTTT. Translation gives CASSQPGQGPEAFF. The chain recombines TRBV4-1 with TRBJ1-1; 8 positions agree with TRBD1. The CDR3 is 14 amino acids. The junction had 5 bases not matched to a gene; V was cut back by 2 bases and J by 6 bases. From germline, CDR1 is MGHRA and CDR2 YSYEKL.

The chain employs TRBV9 and TRBJ2-3, with 8 bases fitting TRBD2. This CDR3 has 15 amino acids. V trimming: 0 bases; J trimming: 5 bases; junction bases outside the gene matches: 5. The germline CDR1 and CDR2 sequences are SGDLS and YYNGEE. CDR3 in amino acids: CASSVGDSGRDTQYF. Written as DNA, the CDR3 is TGTGCCAGCAGCGTAGGAGACAGCGGGAGAGATACGCAGTATTTT.